A single sample gave rise to the 19 T cell receptor beta chains below, sequenced in a study of blood T cell repertoires in COVID-19. The data were produced by immunoSEQ multiplex PCR, yet TCRdb's version contains in-frame clones alone and is incomplete. The table has 200,000 to 250,000 clones, roughly 84% seen once. The sequencing input was PBMCs or T cells enriched from blood (not recorded which). The receptors were sampled from a woman in her forties who had recovered from COVID-19.

The chain employs TRBV27 and TRBJ1-1, with 7 nucleotides matching TRBD1. The V gene's germline CDR1 is MNHEY and CDR2 SMNVEV (reference sequence). There are 18 residues in the CDR3. V lost 5 bases and J lost 3; bases outside the gene matches: 18. For the CDR3, the DNA is TGTGCCAGCAGTCCTTCCTTGTCACAGGGGCTGACGTACACTGAAGCTTTCTTT. Translation gives CASSPSLSQGLTYTEAFF.

The chain carries TRBV7-8 and TRBJ2-5; 7 bases are a match to TRBD2. The CDR3 length is 15 residues. V trimming: 3 bases; J trimming: 9 bases; junction bases outside the gene matches: 13. Germline V gene lookup returns CDR1 SGHVS and CDR2 FQNEAQ. The CDR3 region is CASSFVRGVAEAQYF. The DNA for the CDR3 is TGTGCCAGCAGCTTCGTTCGGGGGGTGGCTGAGGCCCAGTACTTC.

The chain couples TRBV28 to TRBJ2-1, with TRBD2 matching over 8 bases. V shed 2 bases, J shed 0 bases, and the junction held 6 bases outside the gene matches. The CDR3 has 17 residues. Germline CDR1 reads MDHEN; CDR2 reads SYDVKM. CDR3 sequence (DNA): TGTGCCAGCAGTTTACGCCCACTAGCGGTCTCCTACAATGAGCAGTTCTTC. Encoded protein: CASSLRPLAVSYNEQFF.

This CDR3 reads CAWSGDSLSGNTIYF. The DNA for the CDR3 is TGTGCCTGGAGTGGCGACAGCCTCTCTGGAAACACCATATATTTT. V gene TRBV30 combines with J gene TRBJ1-3; D possibly corresponds to TRBD1 (5 bases). CDR3 length: 15 residues. Germline assignment: CDR1 GTSNPN and CDR2 SVGIG (reference sequence). V gave up 1 base and J gave up 0 bases, with 10 bases separating them.

This rearrangement joins TRBV7-3 to TRBJ2-1; 12 positions match TRBD2. Germline V gene data show CDR1 as SGHTA and CDR2 as FQGTGA. J was trimmed by 7 bases and V by 4 bases; bases with no gene match: 5. The CDR3 totals 15 residues. The CDR3 region is CASSSTSGRWNEQFF. CDR3 coding DNA: TGTGCCAGCAGCTCTACTAGCGGGAGGTGGAATGAGCAGTTCTTC. The full variable domain, its missing parts supplied by reference TRBV7-3 and TRBJ2-1, is GAGVSQTPSNKVTEKGKYVELRCDPISGHTALYWYRQSLGQGPEFLIYFQGTGAADDSGLPNDRFFAVRPEGSVSTLKIQRTERGDSAVYLCASSSTSGRWNEQFFGPGTRLTVL.

The chain links TRBV24-1 to TRBJ1-5; TRBD1 matches at 8 bases. CDR3 size: 15 residues. The junction had 8 bases not matched to a gene; V was cut back by 4 bases and J by 7 bases. Germline V gene sequence: CDR1 KGHDR, CDR2 SFDVKD. DNA of the CDR3: TGTGCCACCAGTGACCCCACAGGGGGAGAACAGCCCCAGCATTTT. As protein: CATSDPTGGEQPQHF.

This sequence joins TRBV5-4 and TRBJ1-1, with a weak D call TRBD1 (6 bases). This CDR3 is 16 amino acids long. Trimming took off 0 bases at V and 1 base at J, with 13 bases between the two ends. Germline lookup yields CDR1 SGHNT and CDR2 YYREEE (reference sequence). CDR3 bases: TGTGCCAGCAGCTTGGAGGGGGGGGTTAGGAACACTGAAGCTTTCTTT. This codes for CASSLEGGVRNTEAFF.

The V call is TRBV27, the J call TRBJ1-1; 7 positions match TRBD1. CDR1 is MNHEY and CDR2 is SMNVEV in the germline V gene (reference sequence). The CDR3 has 19 residues. The V gene end was trimmed by 5 bases and the J gene end by 0 bases; junction bases not matched to a gene: 18. The CDR3 loop is CASSPLGLWTGGMNTEAFF. CDR3 bases: TGTGCCAGCAGTCCCCTGGGTTTGTGGACAGGCGGGATGAACACTGAAGCTTTCTTT.

This rearrangement joins TRBV13 to TRBJ2-5; TRBD2 matches at 12 bases. Germline loops: CDR1 PRHDT, CDR2 FYEKMQ (reference sequence). The trim removed 8 bases at V and 4 bases at J, leaving 2 bases unmatched. The CDR3 sequence is 13 residues long. In nucleotides, the CDR3 is TGTGCCAGCGAACTAGCGGGAGGAGAGACCCAGTACTTC. It encodes CASELAGGETQYF.

The V and J genes are TRBV27 and TRBJ2-2; no clear D gene. The germline V gene encodes CDR1 MNHEY and CDR2 SMNVEV (reference sequence). This CDR3 comprises 16 residues. The V gene lost 6 bases and the J gene lost 1 base, with 15 bases spanning the gap. The CDR3 region is CASRPNRPGNTGELFF. The CDR3 nucleotides read TGTGCCAGCAGACCTAATAGGCCAGGGAACACCGGGGAGCTGTTTTTT.

The chain employs TRBV4-1 and TRBJ2-1; 7 bases line up with TRBD2. The ends lost 6 bases at V and 3 bases at J; junction bases unmatched: 8. Germline lookup yields CDR1 MGHRA and CDR2 YSYEKL. The CDR3 consists of 15 residues. This CDR3 is CASSSREPVYNEQFF. The CDR3 DNA follows: TGCGCCAGCAGTTCGCGGGAGCCAGTCTACAATGAGCAGTTCTTC.

The chain carries TRBV19 and TRBJ2-2; a possible D gene is TRBD2 (7 bases). The CDR3 contains 16 residues. The germline V and J ends were trimmed by 3 bases and 5 bases, with 16 bases remaining between them. Germline V gene lookup returns CDR1 LNHDA and CDR2 SQIVND (reference sequence). This CDR3 is CASSIPWGRETGELFF. The CDR3 DNA sequence: TGTGCCAGTAGTATCCCCTGGGGGCGGGAGACCGGGGAGCTGTTTTTT.

The gene calls are TRBV30 and TRBJ1-2; D gene unclear. Germline values: CDR1 GTSNPN, CDR2 SVGIG (reference sequence). The CDR3 covers 13 residues. V shed 8 bases and J shed 6 bases, with 19 bases lying between them. The CDR3 region is CAGYEGSVNGYTF. The CDR3 coding sequence is TGTGCCGGCTATGAGGGCAGCGTCAATGGCTACACCTTC.

CDR3 residues: CASREGTGEETQPQHF. CDR3 nucleotide sequence: TGTGCCAGCAGAGAGGGGACAGGGGAGGAAACTCAGCCCCAGCATTTT. This chain connects TRBV6-4 to TRBJ1-5; 10 bases align to TRBD1. Germline V CDR1 and CDR2: MRHNA, SNTAGT. J gave up 6 bases and V 6 bases, and 11 bases lay outside the gene matches. The CDR3 extends over 16 amino acids.

Only one count was recorded for this clone. The CDR3 is CAIRDSLNYGYTF. CDR3 bases: TGTGCCATCAGGGACAGTTTAAACTATGGCTACACCTTC. J is TRBJ1-2 and V is TRBV10-3; possible D gene TRBD1, 6 bases. CDR1 is ENHRY and CDR2 is SYGVKD in the germline V gene. V dropped 6 bases and J dropped 2 bases, with 10 bases sitting between them. CDR3 length equals 13 residues.

The chain is built from TRBV7-8 and TRBJ1-4; D remains unclear. The V and J ends lost 0 bases and 10 bases respectively, with 9 bases between them. CDR1 SGHVS and CDR2 FQNEAQ come from the germline V gene. This CDR3 has 13 residues. CDR3 region: CASSLAAEGKLFF. CDR3 sequence (DNA): TGTGCCAGCAGCTTAGCGGCGGAGGGAAAACTGTTTTTT.

The chain uses TRBV11-3 and TRBJ2-1; the match to TRBD1 covers 8 bases. This CDR3 comprises 15 residues. The germline CDR1 and CDR2 sequences are SGHNT and YENEEA. With V trimmed by 4 bases and J by 2 bases, 4 bases remained unmatched. The CDR3 loop reads CASSSPGQAYNEQFF. CDR3 in DNA: TGTGCCAGCAGCTCCCCGGGACAGGCCTACAATGAGCAGTTCTTC.

The J gene is TRBJ2-3, the V gene TRBV20-1, with D possibly being TRBD2 (6 bases). Deletions cut 3 bases from V and 6 bases from J, with 19 bases between. Germline V lookup: CDR1 DFQATT, CDR2 SNEGSKA (reference sequence). This CDR3 comprises 15 residues. CDR3 loop: CSASRLAPNADTQYF. The DNA of the CDR3 is TGCAGTGCTAGTCGGCTAGCGCCGAATGCGGATACGCAGTATTTT.

This clone occurred once. The CDR3 DNA follows: TGCGCCAGCAGAGTTAGCGGTCAGGTCTCCTACGAGCAGTACTTC. Translated, it gives CASRVSGQVSYEQYF. The rearrangement links TRBV5-1 to TRBJ2-7, with D tentatively TRBD2 (6 bases). Germline V gene sequence: CDR1 SGHRS, CDR2 YFSETQ. Deletions cut 5 bases from V and 0 bases from J, with 15 bases between. The length of the CDR3 is 15 residues.